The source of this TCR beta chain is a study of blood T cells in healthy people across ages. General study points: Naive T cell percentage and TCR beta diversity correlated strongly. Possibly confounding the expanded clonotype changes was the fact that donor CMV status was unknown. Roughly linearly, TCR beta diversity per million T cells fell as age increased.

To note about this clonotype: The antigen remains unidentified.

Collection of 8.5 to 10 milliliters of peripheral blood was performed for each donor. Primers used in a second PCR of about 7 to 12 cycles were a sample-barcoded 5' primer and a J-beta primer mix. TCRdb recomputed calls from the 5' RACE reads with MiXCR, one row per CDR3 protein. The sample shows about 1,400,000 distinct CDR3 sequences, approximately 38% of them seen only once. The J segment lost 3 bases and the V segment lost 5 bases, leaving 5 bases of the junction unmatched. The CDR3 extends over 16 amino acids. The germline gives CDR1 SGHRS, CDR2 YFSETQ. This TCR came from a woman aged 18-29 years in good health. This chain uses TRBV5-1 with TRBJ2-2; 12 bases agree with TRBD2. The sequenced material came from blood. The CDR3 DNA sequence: TGCGCCAGCAGGCCGACTAGCGGGAGCGACACCGGGGAGCTGTTTTTT. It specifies CASRPTSGSDTGELFF.